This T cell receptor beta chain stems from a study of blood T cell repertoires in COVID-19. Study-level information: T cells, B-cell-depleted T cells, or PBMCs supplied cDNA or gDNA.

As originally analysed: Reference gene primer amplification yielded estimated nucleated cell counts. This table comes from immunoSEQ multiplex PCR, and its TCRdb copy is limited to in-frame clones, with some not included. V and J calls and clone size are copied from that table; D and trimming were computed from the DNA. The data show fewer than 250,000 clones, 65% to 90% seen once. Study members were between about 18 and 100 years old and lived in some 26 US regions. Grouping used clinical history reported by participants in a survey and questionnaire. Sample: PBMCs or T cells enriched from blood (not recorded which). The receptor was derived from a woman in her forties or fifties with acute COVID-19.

The CDR3 bases are TGTGCCAGTAGTATAGATTTACAGGGCGGCCAGCCCCAGCATTTT. This encodes CASSIDLQGGQPQHF. The rearrangement uses TRBV19 and TRBJ1-5; D is possibly TRBD1 (6 bases). The CDR3 spans 15 residues. Germline values: CDR1 LNHDA, CDR2 SQIVND (reference sequence). The V and J ends lost 0 bases and 7 bases respectively, with 13 bases between them.